This TCR beta chain originates from a study of T-cell reconstitution after alpha-beta-depleted transplantation in children. Preparation of the TCRbeta library was carried out with unique molecular identifiers. TCRdb re-called the PCR reads through MiXCR, storing one row per CDR3 protein. The repertoire holds 700,000 to 950,000 distinct CDR3 sequences, with 16% as singletons. Sample: PBMCs, mostly from graft donor cells, taken 360 days after TCRalphabeta/CD19-depleted stem cell transplant. This clonotype was obtained from a male patient aged 10 to 17 who had a stem cell transplant for acute lymphoblastic leukemia, so the T cells may come from the graft donor.

CDR3 DNA: TGTGCCAGCAGCCCCTCCCTGGTTGGGACGCCGCAGGGTACGCAGTATTTT. As protein: CASSPSLVGTPQGTQYF. The chain has TRBV7-8 and TRBJ2-3; TRBD1 or TRBD2 may be the D gene (5 bases each). Trimming stripped 5 bases from V and 8 bases from J, with 26 bases between. This CDR3 is 17 amino acids long. Germline values: CDR1 SGHVS, CDR2 FQNEAQ.